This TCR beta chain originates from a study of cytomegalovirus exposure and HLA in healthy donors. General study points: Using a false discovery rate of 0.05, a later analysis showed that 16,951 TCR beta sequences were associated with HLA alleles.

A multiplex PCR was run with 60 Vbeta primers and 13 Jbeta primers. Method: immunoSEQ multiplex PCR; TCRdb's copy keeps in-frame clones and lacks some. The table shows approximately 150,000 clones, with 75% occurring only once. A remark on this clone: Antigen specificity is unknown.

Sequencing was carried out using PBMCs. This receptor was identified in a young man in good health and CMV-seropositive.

CDR3 nucleotide sequence: TGTGCCAGCAGCCGCTACTTCACAGATACGCAGTATTTT. Its protein product is CASSRYFTDTQYF. The V and J genes are TRBV7-3 and TRBJ2-3, with unresolved D. This CDR3 is built from 13 residues. Trimming took 5 bases from V and 2 from J, leaving 8 bases between them. Per the germline V gene, CDR1 is SGHTA and CDR2 is FQGTGA.